This passage covers 26 T cell receptor beta chains from one sample sequenced in a study of shared T cell receptors in the human thymus. Libraries were prepared by immunoSEQ multiplex PCR; TCRdb keeps only in-frame clonotypes and omits some of them. The sample contains 720,000 or so clones, 70% to 90% of which appear only once. The data also belong to a second study, concerning human thymus T cells.

Sample: thymocytes. The source is a girl under three years old with a congenital heart defect.

This clone has a single count. The V call is TRBV6-6, the J call TRBJ1-2; 8 bases map to TRBD1. CDR3 size: 16 residues. Looked up from germline, CDR1 is MNHNY and CDR2 is SVGAGI (reference sequence). Trimming cost V 5 bases and J 5 bases; bases outside gene matches: 13. This chain's CDR3 is CASSRQGSRISYGYTF. CDR3 bases: TGTGCCAGCAGTAGACAGGGGAGCCGTATATCATATGGCTACACCTTC.

This sequence joins TRBV2 and TRBJ1-4; a weak D match, TRBD1 (6 bases). Trimming shortened V by 6 bases and J by 0 bases, and 11 bases separated the two germline ends. Germline V lookup: CDR1 SNHLY, CDR2 FYNNEI. The CDR3 extends over 15 amino acids. CDR3 sequence: CASSLRTATNEKLFF. In DNA form, the CDR3 reads TGTGCCAGCAGCTTGCGGACAGCAACTAATGAAAAACTGTTTTTT. Combining the CDR3 with reference TRBV2 and TRBJ1-4 gives the whole variable domain EPEVTQTPSHQVTQMGQEVILRCVPISNHLYFYWYRQILGQKVEFLVSFYNNEISEKSEIFDDQFSVERPDGSNFTLKIRSTKLEDSAMYFCASSLRTATNEKLFFGSGTQLSVL.

For this clone: A much bigger clone sits one base away, suggesting this may be a read error. This chain joins TRBV13 and TRBJ1-2; 7 nucleotides align to TRBD1. The CDR3 length is 13 residues. Losses at the gene ends were 2 bases for V and 4 bases for J; bases not matched to a gene: 1. Germline V gene data show CDR1 as PRHDT and CDR2 as FYEKMQ (reference sequence). The chain's CDR3 is CASSLQGVYGYTF. CDR3 nucleotide sequence: TGTGCCAGCAGCTTACAGGGGGTCTATGGCTACACCTTC.

The chain has TRBV5-1 and TRBJ2-7, with TRBD2 matching 8 bases. Losses at the gene ends were 4 bases for V and 2 bases for J; bases not matched to a gene: 14. Germline CDR1 reads SGHRS; CDR2 reads YFSETQ. The CDR3 is 17 residues long. The CDR3 nucleotides read TGCGCCAGCAGCGTGTCTTACCCCACTAGCGGTCCCTACGAGCAGTACTTC. As protein: CASSVSYPTSGPYEQYF.

The J gene is TRBJ1-6, the V gene TRBV6-5; 10 bases agree with TRBD1. J gave up 3 bases and V 4 bases, and 3 bases lay outside the gene matches. Germline V gene sequence: CDR1 MNHEY, CDR2 SVGAGI. The CDR3 spans 16 residues. This chain's CDR3 is CASSSGQGLYNSPLHF. CDR3 DNA: TGTGCCAGCAGTTCGGGACAGGGGCTCTATAATTCACCCCTCCACTTT.

This rearrangement joins TRBV28 to TRBJ1-6; 7 nucleotides agree with TRBD1. J was trimmed by 0 bases and V by 4 bases; bases with no gene match: 9. Germline CDR1 MDHEN, CDR2 SYDVKM. The CDR3 totals 18 residues. This chain's CDR3 is CASSSDRESSSYNSPLHF. For the CDR3, the DNA is TGTGCCAGCAGTTCCGACAGGGAATCTAGCTCCTATAATTCACCCCTCCACTTT.

This sequence joins TRBV28 and TRBJ2-1; 7 nucleotides line up with TRBD2. After removal of 6 bases from V and 6 bases from J, the junction contained 11 bases not matched to a gene. The CDR3 totals 15 residues. The germline gives CDR1 MDHEN, CDR2 SYDVKM. The CDR3 protein is CASRPVNGGGNEQFF. Here the CDR3 DNA reads TGTGCCAGCAGACCCGTTAATGGGGGGGGCAATGAGCAGTTCTTC. Using reference TRBV28 and TRBJ2-1 for the parts outside the CDR3, the full variable domain is DVKVTQSSRYLVKRTGEKVFLECVQDMDHENMFWYRQDPGLGLRLIYFSYDVKMKEKGDIPEGYSVSREKKERFSLILESASTNQTSMYLCASRPVNGGGNEQFFGPGTRLTVL.

This chain connects TRBV5-1 to TRBJ1-2; 9 bases are shared with TRBD1. The CDR3 runs 13 residues. Germline V CDR1 and CDR2: SGHRS, YFSETQ. V shed 3 bases, J shed 8 bases, and the junction held 5 bases outside the gene matches. The CDR3 nucleotides are TGCGCCAGCAGCTCACAGGGGGCAGGAGGCTACACCTTC. This codes for CASSSQGAGGYTF.

This clone has a handful of counts. Compared with germline, one end of the junction differs, possibly owing to a read error. This chain joins TRBV2 and TRBJ1-2, with TRBD1 as a possible D gene (6 bases). The CDR3 sequence is 14 residues long. CDR1 is SNHLY and CDR2 is FYNNEI in the germline V gene. DNA for the CDR3: TGTGCCAGCAGGGGGGGGGACACCCTATATGGGTACACCTTC. Encoded protein: CASRGGDTLYGYTF.

This clone occurred a few times. The chain combines TRBV10-3 with TRBJ2-3, with D perhaps TRBD1 (6 bases). In germline, CDR1 is ENHRY, CDR2 SYGVKD. The V end was cut by 5 bases, the J end by 0 bases, with 12 bases between. The CDR3 spans 15 residues. The CDR3, as DNA: TGTGCCATCAGTACAGGGACCACTAGCACAGATACGCAGTATTTT. Translated, it gives CAISTGTTSTDTQYF.

The V and J genes are TRBV7-9 and TRBJ2-5; D might be TRBD2 (6 bases). CDR1 is SEHNR and CDR2 is FQNEAQ in the germline V gene (reference sequence). This CDR3 has 14 residues. Trimming pared 5 bases from V and 3 bases from J, leaving 13 bases between. The CDR3 coding sequence is TGTGCCAGCAGCCCCCCGTGGGGGGAAGAGACCCAGTACTTC. Translating gives CASSPPWGEETQYF. Filled out from reference TRBV7-9 and TRBJ2-5, the complete variable domain reads DTGVSQNPRHKITKRGQNVTFRCDPISEHNRLYWYRQTLGQGPEFLTYFQNEAQLEKSRLLSDRFSAERPKGSFSTLEIQRTEQGDSAMYLCASSPPWGEETQYFGPGTRLLVL.

This clone was detected only once. The chain links TRBV7-8 to TRBJ1-4; D may be TRBD1 (5 bases). Germline V lookup: CDR1 SGHVS, CDR2 FQNEAQ. This CDR3 spans 15 amino acids. V lost 1 base and J 6 bases, leaving 12 bases between the germline ends. CDR3 residues: CASSLDGREDEKLFF. CDR3 nucleotide sequence: TGTGCCAGCAGCTTAGATGGCAGGGAGGATGAAAAACTGTTTTTT.

This clone was observed once. The V and J genes are TRBV7-4 and TRBJ1-6; 7 bases match TRBD1. CDR3 length: 16 residues. Germline loops: CDR1 SGHVT, CDR2 SQSDAQ. Trimming removed 3 bases from V and 6 bases from J; junction bases left unmatched: 8. The CDR3 loop reads CASSFRDRAPNSPLHF. The CDR3 DNA is TGTGCCAGCAGCTTCCGGGACAGAGCTCCTAATTCACCCCTCCACTTT. Filled out from reference TRBV7-4 and TRBJ1-6, the complete variable domain reads GAGVSQSPRYKVAKRGRDVALRCDSISGHVTLYWYRQTLGQGSEVLTYSQSDAQRDKSGRPSGRFSAERPERSVSTLKIQRTEQGDSAVYLCASSFRDRAPNSPLHFGNGTRLTVT.

The chain recombines TRBV28 with TRBJ1-2; 8 bases agree with TRBD1. The ends lost 8 bases at V and 3 bases at J; junction bases unmatched: 5. The CDR3 sequence is 13 residues long. Germline V gene data show CDR1 as MDHEN and CDR2 as SYDVKM. Written as DNA, the CDR3 is TGTGCCAGCCGTACAGGGGGGGACTATGGCTACACCTTC. Protein sequence: CASRTGGDYGYTF.

This clone was counted once. The chain links TRBV6-5 to TRBJ2-7, with D hard to call. This CDR3 is built from 15 residues. Germline V gene data show CDR1 as MNHEY and CDR2 as SVGAGI. The V end lost 6 bases, the J end lost 2 bases, and 17 bases lay between the germline ends. The chain's CDR3 is CASRNFRSFPYEQYF. The CDR3 DNA is TGTGCCAGCAGGAACTTTCGTTCCTTCCCCTACGAGCAGTACTTC.

This chain's CDR3 is CASGLVGEGGPGYTF. The CDR3 DNA is TGTGCTAGTGGTTTGGTAGGGGAGGGAGGGCCTGGCTACACCTTC. The genes are TRBV12-5 and TRBJ1-2, with D possibly being TRBD1 (5 bases). The V and J ends lost 0 bases and 7 bases respectively, with 15 bases between them. This CDR3 has 15 residues. The germline V gene has CDR1 LGHNT and CDR2 FRNRAP.

This clone was detected once. The chain combines TRBV10-3 with TRBJ2-3, with a weak D call TRBD2 (6 bases). V was pared by 4 bases and J by 6 bases, with 17 bases between. Germline CDR1 reads ENHRY; CDR2 reads SYGVKD. The CDR3 has 15 amino acids. The CDR3 reads CAISGGGNQCDTQYF. DNA for the CDR3: TGTGCCATCAGTGGTGGGGGGAATCAATGCGATACGCAGTATTTT.

The rearrangement uses TRBV2 and TRBJ1-3, with 8 bases lining up with TRBD1. Germline CDR1 reads SNHLY; CDR2 reads FYNNEI. The CDR3 runs 16 residues. J lost 2 bases, V lost 2 bases, and 5 bases had no gene match. The CDR3 loop is CASSEFQGAPGNTIYF. CDR3 sequence (DNA): TGTGCCAGCAGTGAATTCCAGGGGGCCCCTGGAAACACCATATATTTT.

The V gene is TRBV19, the J gene TRBJ1-1; D ambiguous. V was shortened by 3 bases and J by 2 bases, with 13 bases between the two germline ends. The CDR3 loop spans 15 amino acids. Germline V gene sequence: CDR1 LNHDA, CDR2 SQIVND (reference sequence). The chain's CDR3 is CASSIPPPGNTEAFF. DNA of the CDR3: TGTGCCAGTAGTATCCCCCCGCCAGGTAACACTGAAGCTTTCTTT.

This chain joins TRBV7-3 and TRBJ2-1; TRBD2 aligns across 8 bases. The V and J ends lost 5 bases and 9 bases, in that order; junction bases with no gene match: 6. Germline CDR1 is SGHTA and CDR2 is FQGTGA. The CDR3 consists of 13 residues. The DNA for the CDR3 is TGTGCCAGCAGCCCGGTAGCGGGGTTTGAGCAGTTCTTC. It yields the protein CASSPVAGFEQFF.

The rearrangement links TRBV20-1 to TRBJ2-1, with D perhaps TRBD1 (6 bases). V dropped 6 bases and J dropped 14 bases, with 17 bases sitting between them. There are 11 residues in the CDR3. The germline V gene has CDR1 DFQATT and CDR2 SNEGSKA (reference sequence). The chain's CDR3 is CSAQNRDTKFF. CDR3 DNA sequence: TGCAGTGCGCAAAACCGGGACACGAAGTTCTTC.

The rearrangement uses TRBV11-2 and TRBJ1-6; no firm D call. Germline-derived CDR1 and CDR2 are SGHAT and FQNNGV. The CDR3 runs 18 residues. Trimming removed 0 bases at V and 5 bases at J, with 17 bases between. CDR3 region: CASSLDRAVRTHNSPLHF. CDR3 DNA: TGTGCCAGCAGCTTAGATCGCGCGGTCAGAACCCATAATTCACCCCTCCACTTT. Drawing the rest from reference TRBV11-2 and TRBJ1-6, the complete variable domain is EAGVAQSPRYKIIEKRQSVAFWCNPISGHATLYWYQQILGQGPKLLIQFQNNGVVDDSQLPKDRFSAERLKGVDSTLKIQPAKLEDSAVYLCASSLDRAVRTHNSPLHFGNGTRLTVT.

The chain couples TRBV28 to TRBJ1-2; perhaps TRBD1 as D (5 bases). Germline CDR1 reads MDHEN; CDR2 reads SYDVKM. V dropped 3 bases and J dropped 8 bases, with 13 bases sitting between them. The CDR3 loop spans 13 amino acids. DNA for the CDR3: TGTGCCAGCAGTTTCGGGTGGGGGGACGGCTACACCTTC. This encodes CASSFGWGDGYTF.

This clone was detected only a few times. The J gene is TRBJ2-2, the V gene TRBV7-7; 10 bases agree with TRBD2. CDR1 and CDR2 from the germline V gene are SSHAT and FNYEAQ (reference sequence). This CDR3 spans 17 amino acids. Germline trimming cut 1 base from V and 10 bases from J; bases unmatched to any gene: 12. This CDR3 is CASSLDGAGGSGSELFF. CDR3 in DNA: TGTGCCAGCAGCTTAGATGGAGCGGGGGGGTCCGGGTCGGAGCTGTTTTTT.

V is TRBV5-1 and J is TRBJ1-1; D might be TRBD1 (5 bases). The CDR3 extends over 20 amino acids. Trimming removed 2 bases from V and 3 bases from J, with 29 bases in between. Germline V lookup: CDR1 SGHRS, CDR2 YFSETQ. The CDR3 DNA is TGCGCCAGCAGCTTTCGGCGCCTACAGATTTCCAACAGGACGGACACTGAAGCTTTCTTT. This gives the protein CASSFRRLQISNRTDTEAFF.

V gene TRBV18 combines with J gene TRBJ2-5, with 8 positions matching TRBD1. With 0 bases clipped from V and 1 base from J, the junction kept 7 bases outside the gene matches. This CDR3 spans 17 amino acids. Germline CDR1 and CDR2: KGHSH and LQKENI. The CDR3 here is CASSPPARQGFQETQYF. The CDR3, as DNA: TGTGCCAGCTCACCACCTGCGAGACAGGGGTTCCAAGAGACCCAGTACTTC.